This TCR beta chain was profiled in a study of PD-1 blockade in classical Hodgkin lymphoma. Study-wide context: Patients in the cohort were put on intravenous nivolumab, 3 mg/kg every 2 weeks.

Trimming cost V 1 base and J 2 bases, with 10 bases left between them. From germline, CDR1 is SGHNT and CDR2 YENEEA. The CDR3 is made up of 15 amino acids. Measured with immunoSEQ multiplex PCR; TCRdb has only the in-frame clones, and not every one. This table has some 40,000 clones, approximately 80% appearing once. Brentuximab vedotin exposure varied among the patients, all of whom had relapsed after autologous stem cell transplantation. Best outcomes ranged across complete response, partial response and progressive disease. V gene TRBV11-3 combines with J gene TRBJ2-3, with D possibly matching TRBD1 (6 bases). The clonotype originates from a human donor with classical Hodgkin lymphoma. Specimen: peripheral blood mononuclear cells (PBMCs), collected at baseline. The CDR3 coding sequence is TGTGCCAGCAGCTTAGGGGCAGGGGTCACAGATACGCAGTATTTT. Its protein product is CASSLGAGVTDTQYF.